This entry features one T cell receptor (beta chain) sequence. V was clipped by 3 bases and J by 6 bases; unmatched bases: 11. The V gene's germline CDR1 is MDHEN and CDR2 SYDVKM. This CDR3 has 15 residues. TCRdb keeps only in-frame clones here, not all; method: immunoSEQ multiplex PCR. The repertoire holds about 80,000 clones, with about 91% as singletons. This sample was taken from a study of T cell changes during pregnancy in multiple sclerosis. V is TRBV28 and J is TRBJ2-7, with TRBD1 matching over 7 bases. Here the sequenced sample was peripheral blood, taken before pregnancy. The TCR comes from a female donor with multiple sclerosis, enrolled in a pregnancy study. CDR3: CASSFLDREKGEQYF. The CDR3 DNA reads TGTGCCAGCAGTTTCCTCGACAGGGAGAAAGGCGAGCAGTACTTC.